The 21 T cell receptor beta chains presented below share a single source sample, sequenced in a study of metastatic and nonmetastatic thyroid tumors. Through MiXCR, TCRdb re-clonotyped the PCR reads. Altogether nearly 25,000 clones are present, 10% to 15% being singletons, with the ten largest covering around an eighth. Nobody among the patients had been given any treatment before thyroid surgery. Material: blood. All receptors come from a female donor with papillary thyroid cancer or a benign thyroid nodule (not recorded which). Some clones in this sample may be carry-over from other donors' samples.

This clone was seen at least ten times. V is TRBV5-1 and J is TRBJ2-1; 9 bases are shared with TRBD2. Germline V gene sequence: CDR1 SGHRS, CDR2 YFSETQ. V lost 0 bases to trimming and J lost 8 bases; unmatched junction nucleotides: 6. The CDR3 runs to 15 residues. CDR3 region: CASSLAGASGDEQFF. CDR3 DNA: TGCGCCAGCAGCTTGGCCGGGGCTAGCGGGGATGAGCAGTTCTTC.

The V and J genes are TRBV6-1 and TRBJ2-1; TRBD2 agrees at 8 bases. The CDR3 spans 16 residues. V lost 2 bases and J lost 6; bases outside the gene matches: 9. The V gene's germline CDR1 is MNHNS and CDR2 SASEGT. The CDR3: CASSEFGGEGGNEQFF. DNA of the CDR3: TGTGCCAGCAGTGAATTCGGGGGGGAGGGAGGCAATGAGCAGTTCTTC.

This clone has a count of ten or more. The V gene is TRBV5-1, the J gene TRBJ2-2; the D gene is possibly TRBD1 (5 bases). The CDR3 covers 16 residues. Germline V gene data show CDR1 as SGHRS and CDR2 as YFSETQ. The germline V and J ends were trimmed by 4 bases and 1 base, with 14 bases remaining between them. The CDR3 spells CASSARRTQNTGELFF. The CDR3 DNA sequence: TGCGCCAGCAGCGCTCGCAGGACACAGAACACCGGGGAGCTGTTTTTT.

The chain couples TRBV5-1 to TRBJ2-1; perhaps TRBD2 as D (9 bases). Germline V gene data show CDR1 as SGHRS and CDR2 as YFSETQ. The CDR3 runs 17 residues. V lost 8 bases and J lost 13, with 34 bases in between. CDR3 loop: CARQGEFCSGRGNYQFF. In nucleotides, the CDR3 is TGCGCCAGACAGGGGGAGTTCTGTAGCGGGAGAGGCAATTATCAGTTCTTC.

This clone occurred many times. V and J are TRBV5-1 and TRBJ2-2; D possibly uses TRBD1 or TRBD2 (6 bases each). V was pared by 0 bases and J by 5 bases, with 11 bases between. The CDR3 sequence is 15 residues long. CDR1 is SGHRS, CDR2 YFSETQ, per germline. CDR3 region: CASSLAGGRTGELFF. CDR3 DNA: TGCGCCAGCAGCTTGGCTGGGGGGCGTACCGGGGAGCTGTTTTTT.

This clone was seen at least ten times. J is TRBJ2-7 and V is TRBV5-6, with D unclear. Trimming removed 4 bases from V and 4 bases from J, with 12 bases in between. From germline, CDR1 is SGHDT and CDR2 YYEEEE. This CDR3 spans 13 amino acids. CDR3 sequence: CASSLKQLYEQYF. The CDR3 DNA reads as TGTGCCAGCAGCCTGAAACAGCTTTACGAGCAGTACTTC.

This clone was counted at least ten times. This chain joins TRBV5-1 and TRBJ2-3; a possible D gene is TRBD2 (6 bases). The CDR3 contains 15 residues. From germline, CDR1 is SGHRS and CDR2 YFSETQ. The V end was cut by 4 bases, the J end by 2 bases, with 14 bases between. CDR3 nucleotides: TGCGCCAGCAGCCCCGGGGGTAGTGTCACAGATACGCAGTATTTT. It codes for CASSPGGSVTDTQYF.

This clone ranks as medium-sized. J is TRBJ2-7 and V is TRBV6-2 or TRBV6-3; 9 bases line up with TRBD2. Germline assignment: CDR1 MNHEY and CDR2 SVGEGT. This CDR3 spans 15 amino acids. V lost 7 bases, J lost 4 bases, and 11 bases stayed unmatched. The CDR3 coding sequence is TGTGCCAGCATGGGAGTTGGGACTAGCCGATACGAGCAGTACTTC. This sequence encodes CASMGVGTSRYEQYF.

This clone turned up a few times. V is TRBV30 and J is TRBJ2-3; either TRBD1 or TRBD2 may supply D (5 bases each). There are 13 residues in the CDR3. From germline, CDR1 is GTSNPN and CDR2 SVGIG (reference sequence). With 5 bases removed from V and 7 bases from J, the gap between germline ends came to 16 bases. The CDR3 spells CAWWDGGVYTQYF. The CDR3, as DNA: TGTGCCTGGTGGGACGGAGGTGTTTATACGCAGTATTTT.

This clone was recorded many times. This sequence joins TRBV9 and TRBJ2-1, with D possibly TRBD2 on 6 matching bases. Germline CDR1 and CDR2: SGDLS and YYNGEE. V shed 0 bases and J shed 10 bases, with 17 bases lying between them. CDR3 length: 15 residues. CDR3 protein: CASSVGGTTGGEQFF. The CDR3 DNA sequence: TGTGCCAGCAGCGTAGGGGGCACTACCGGAGGGGAGCAGTTCTTC.

This clone occurred many times. The genes are TRBV20-1 and TRBJ2-1; 7 bases are a match to TRBD2. The CDR3 loop spans 15 amino acids. Germline V CDR1 and CDR2: DFQATT, SNEGSKA (reference sequence). The junction had 14 bases not matched to a gene; V was cut back by 5 bases and J by 7 bases. The CDR3 is CSAQLASGLINEQFF. DNA for the CDR3: TGCAGTGCTCAACTGGCTAGCGGCCTCATTAATGAGCAGTTCTTC.

This clone was picked up many times. The V and J genes are TRBV20-1 and TRBJ2-7; TRBD2 matches at 16 bases. Germline V gives CDR1 DFQATT, CDR2 SNEGSKA (reference sequence). V shed 6 bases and J 0 bases; nucleotides not matched to a gene: 11. The CDR3 covers 18 residues. The CDR3, as DNA: TGCAGTGCCCCACCGGGACTAGCGGGAGGGAAAAGCTCCTACGAGCAGTACTTC. Protein: CSAPPGLAGGKSSYEQYF.

Many counts were recorded for this clone. V gene TRBV5-1 combines with J gene TRBJ2-3; D call uncertain. CDR1 and CDR2 from the germline V gene are SGHRS and YFSETQ. V was shortened by 0 bases and J by 2 bases, with 13 bases between the two germline ends. The length of the CDR3 is 16 residues. CDR3 sequence (DNA): TGCGCCAGCAGCTTGGCCGGGTTGGGCTACACAGATACGCAGTATTTT. Encoded protein: CASSLAGLGYTDTQYF.

This clone has at least ten counts. A much more abundant neighbour one base away suggests this may be a read error. J is TRBJ2-2 and V is TRBV18, with a weak D call TRBD2 (5 bases). The CDR3 length is 12 residues. Germline loops: CDR1 KGHSH, CDR2 LQKENI. As DNA, the CDR3 is TGTGCCAGCTCAGGAGACACCGGGGAGCTGCTTTTT. Its protein is CASSGDTGELLF.

By its share, this clone is medium-sized. V usage is TRBV6-1 and J usage is TRBJ2-7, with a possible D match to TRBD2 (5 bases). The CDR3 sequence is 14 residues long. Trimming took off 2 bases at V and 3 bases at J, with 11 bases between the two ends. CDR1 and CDR2 from the germline V gene are MNHNS and SASEGT. This chain's CDR3 is CASSEREGSYEQYF. CDR3 nucleotide sequence: TGTGCCAGCAGTGAAAGAGAGGGTAGCTACGAGCAGTACTTC.

This clone was found many times. The rearrangement joins TRBV10-3 to TRBJ2-2; D gene uncertain. The CDR3 consists of 12 residues. Germline CDR1 and CDR2: ENHRY and SYGVKD. V was pared by 0 bases and J by 7 bases, with 3 bases between. The CDR3 nucleotides read TGTGCCATCAGTGAGTCGGTCGGGGAGCTGTTTTTT. It translates to CAISESVGELFF.

This clone appeared many times. The genes are TRBV6-1 and TRBJ2-3; 10 nucleotides line up with TRBD2. V was clipped by 6 bases and J by 10 bases; unmatched bases: 16. Germline-derived CDR1 and CDR2 are MNHNS and SASEGT. CDR3 length: 16 residues. CDR3 in amino acids: CASRTSGTSAGPAQYF. CDR3 DNA: TGTGCCAGCAGAACATCCGGGACTAGCGCTGGTCCTGCGCAGTATTTT.

A remark on this clone: Given a much more abundant clone one base away, this may be a read error. The missing conserved phenylalanine or tryptophan at the end of this CDR3 makes a read error likely. The chain uses TRBV20-1 and TRBJ2-5; 8 bases map to TRBD2. V shed 5 bases, J shed 2 bases, and the junction held 7 bases outside the gene matches. The germline gives CDR1 DFQATT, CDR2 SNEGSKA (reference sequence). The CDR3 contains 14 residues. In DNA form, the CDR3 reads TGCAGTGCTCCGAGCGGGAGCCTGCAAGAGACCCAGTACGTC. This codes for CSAPSGSLQETQYV.

In its sample, this clone was seen many times. The chain recombines TRBV4-2 with TRBJ2-3; the match to TRBD2 covers 16 bases. Germline lookup yields CDR1 LGHNA and CDR2 YNFKEQ. Trimming took 4 bases from V and 5 from J; bases not matched to a gene: 6. This CDR3 has 17 residues. The CDR3 reads CASSPGTSGGAIDTQYF. In DNA, the CDR3 is TGTGCCAGCAGCCCCGGGACTAGCGGGGGGGCCATAGATACGCAGTATTTT.

This chain uses TRBV5-4 with TRBJ2-5; no clear D. Germline lookup yields CDR1 SGHNT and CDR2 YYREEE (reference sequence). With 4 bases removed from V and 6 bases from J, the gap between germline ends came to 10 bases. The CDR3 length is 12 residues. The CDR3, as DNA: TGTGCCAGCAGCCCGACTGGGAAGACCCAGTACTTC. It codes for CASSPTGKTQYF.

This clone occurred many times. The genes are TRBV19 and TRBJ2-1, with unresolved D. From germline, CDR1 is LNHDA and CDR2 SQIVND (reference sequence). V was clipped by 5 bases and J by 7 bases, with 12 bases between them. The CDR3 sequence is 13 residues long. DNA for the CDR3: TGTGCCAGTAGTCCCGTATTTAGGAATGAGCAGTTCTTC. Protein sequence: CASSPVFRNEQFF. The full variable domain, with the rest looked up from reference TRBV19 and TRBJ2-1, is DGGITQSPKYLFRKEGQNVTLSCEQNLNHDAMYWYRQDPGQGLRLIYYSQIVNDFQKGDIAEGYSVSREKKESFPLTVTSAQKNPTAFYLCASSPVFRNEQFFGPGTRLTVL.